This T cell receptor (beta chain) was observed in a study of CD8+CD57+ T cells in acquired aplastic anemia. Study context: The study obtained an average of 3.2 ug of DNA from sorted CD4+ and CD8+ cells.

Patients chosen for sequencing had shown CD8+CD57+ cell expansion by flow cytometry. A severe acquired aplastic anemia diagnosis applied to all patients. Genomic DNA, serving as template, underwent TCR beta VDJ and CDR3 profiling. One entry per CDR3 protein, called by TCRdb with MiXCR from the reads. The repertoire has some 170,000 distinct CDR3 sequences, about 64% of them found once; the top ten carry 35% to 50%. To note about this clonotype: The antigen remains unidentified.

The study, taken as a whole, reports: Patients and controls had CD8+ Simpson's diversity values that were not significantly distinct.

CDR1 is SGHVS and CDR2 is FQNEAQ in the germline V gene. V was clipped by 0 bases and J by 1 base, with 9 bases between them. The CDR3 runs to 15 residues. The material sequenced was sorted CD4+, CD8+, or CD8+CD57+ T cells (not recorded which) from PBMCs. This receptor was identified in a human donor with aplastic anemia. V gene TRBV7-8 combines with J gene TRBJ2-5, with D tentatively TRBD2 (5 bases). CDR3 loop: CASSLAPGFQETQYF. CDR3 nucleotides: TGTGCCAGCAGCTTAGCCCCGGGGTTCCAAGAGACCCAGTACTTC.